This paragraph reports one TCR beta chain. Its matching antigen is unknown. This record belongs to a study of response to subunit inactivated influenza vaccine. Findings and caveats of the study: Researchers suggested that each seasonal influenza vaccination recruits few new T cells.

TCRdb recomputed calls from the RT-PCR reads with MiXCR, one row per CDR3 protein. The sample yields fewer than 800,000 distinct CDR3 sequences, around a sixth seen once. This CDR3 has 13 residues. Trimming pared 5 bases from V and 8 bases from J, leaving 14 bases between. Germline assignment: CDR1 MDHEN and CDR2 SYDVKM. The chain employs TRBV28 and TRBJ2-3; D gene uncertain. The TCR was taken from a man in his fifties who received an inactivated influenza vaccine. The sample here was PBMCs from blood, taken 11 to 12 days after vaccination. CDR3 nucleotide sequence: TGTGCCAGCAGTCCCGGACCTACCTCTACGCAGTATTTT. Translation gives CASSPGPTSTQYF.